Shown below are 5 T cell receptor beta chains from a single sample sequenced in a study of control samples from healthy donors and cancer patients. Profiled with immunoSEQ multiplex PCR; TCRdb holds only in-frame clones, not every one. The table includes some 150,000 clones, less than 95% detected once. Sequences were obtained from PBMCs. The origin of the receptors is a man in his 60s with colorectal cancer.

The chain uses TRBV29-1 and TRBJ1-2, with D hard to call. The V end lost 6 bases, the J end lost 3 bases, and 11 bases lay between the germline ends. The CDR3 is made up of 12 amino acids. Germline-derived CDR1 and CDR2 are SQVTM and ANQGSEA. CDR3 DNA sequence: TGCAGCGTAGCTGGGGTATACTATGGCTACACCTTC. Amino acid sequence: CSVAGVYYGYTF.

The gene calls are TRBV24-1 and TRBJ2-2; 10 bases map to TRBD1. V shed 3 bases, J shed 6 bases, and the junction held 6 bases outside the gene matches. Germline V lookup: CDR1 KGHDR, CDR2 SFDVKD. This CDR3 has 16 amino acids. The CDR3 loop reads CATSDRDRGRSGELFF. The CDR3 region has the DNA TGTGCCACCAGTGATAGGGACAGGGGAAGGTCCGGGGAGCTGTTTTTT.

This chain joins TRBV28 and TRBJ1-6; TRBD1 might be the D (5 bases). CDR3 length: 14 amino acids. Trimming pared 7 bases from V and 6 bases from J, leaving 13 bases between. In germline, CDR1 is MDHEN, CDR2 SYDVKM. The DNA for the CDR3 is TGTGCCAGCACCTGGGGAAGGGGTAATTCACCCCTCCACTTT. It yields the protein CASTWGRGNSPLHF. Using reference TRBV28 and TRBJ1-6 for the parts outside the CDR3, the full variable domain is DVKVTQSSRYLVKRTGEKVFLECVQDMDHENMFWYRQDPGLGLRLIYFSYDVKMKEKGDIPEGYSVSREKKERFSLILESASTNQTSMYLCASTWGRGNSPLHFGNGTRLTVT.

This chain links TRBV5-4 with TRBJ1-1, with TRBD1 as a possible D gene (6 bases). V was shortened by 4 bases and J by 1 base, with 14 bases between the two germline ends. CDR1 is SGHNT, CDR2 YYREEE, per germline (reference sequence). This CDR3 comprises 15 residues. CDR3: CASSRGQSRNTEAFF. The CDR3 DNA is TGTGCCAGCAGCAGAGGACAGTCGCGGAACACTGAAGCTTTCTTT.

The chain has TRBV7-2 and TRBJ2-7; 8 bases are a match to TRBD2. V was clipped by 3 bases and J by 5 bases; unmatched bases: 9. Germline CDR1 and CDR2: SGHTA and FQGNSA. The CDR3 has 15 residues. The CDR3: CASSFLGLAGHEQYF. For the CDR3, the DNA is TGTGCCAGCAGCTTTCTCGGGCTAGCGGGCCACGAGCAGTACTTC.